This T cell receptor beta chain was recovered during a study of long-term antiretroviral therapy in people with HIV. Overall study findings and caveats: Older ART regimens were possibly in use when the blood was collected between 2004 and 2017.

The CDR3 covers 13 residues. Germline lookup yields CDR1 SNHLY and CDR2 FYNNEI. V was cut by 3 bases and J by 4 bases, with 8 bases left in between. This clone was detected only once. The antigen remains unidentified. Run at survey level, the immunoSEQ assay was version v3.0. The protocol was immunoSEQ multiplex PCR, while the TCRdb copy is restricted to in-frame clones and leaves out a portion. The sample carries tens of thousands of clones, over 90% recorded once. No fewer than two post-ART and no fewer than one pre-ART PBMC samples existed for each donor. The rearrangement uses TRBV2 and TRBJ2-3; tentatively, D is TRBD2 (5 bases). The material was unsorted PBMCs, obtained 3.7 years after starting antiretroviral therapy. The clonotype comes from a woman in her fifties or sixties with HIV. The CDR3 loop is CASSDSGPDTQYF. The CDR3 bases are TGTGCCAGCAGTGACAGCGGACCAGATACGCAGTATTTT.